This T cell receptor (beta chain) was sequenced in a study of T cell changes during pregnancy in multiple sclerosis. Germline loops: CDR1 PRHDT, CDR2 FYEKMQ (reference sequence). CDR3 length equals 15 residues. V dropped 4 bases and J dropped 0; count of bases not matched to a gene: 5. Libraries were prepared by immunoSEQ multiplex PCR; TCRdb keeps only in-frame clonotypes and omits some of them. The repertoire includes 20,000 to 30,000 clones, about 91% of them detected once, and roughly 15% sits in the top ten. This TCR was sampled from a female donor with multiple sclerosis, enrolled in a pregnancy study. The sample here was CD8+ T cells from peripheral blood mononuclear cells, taken in the second trimester of pregnancy. The chain has TRBV13 and TRBJ2-7; 8 positions agree with TRBD1. CDR3 protein: CASSSKTGDSYEQYF. The CDR3 DNA follows: TGTGCCAGCAGCTCAAAGACAGGGGACTCCTACGAGCAGTACTTC.